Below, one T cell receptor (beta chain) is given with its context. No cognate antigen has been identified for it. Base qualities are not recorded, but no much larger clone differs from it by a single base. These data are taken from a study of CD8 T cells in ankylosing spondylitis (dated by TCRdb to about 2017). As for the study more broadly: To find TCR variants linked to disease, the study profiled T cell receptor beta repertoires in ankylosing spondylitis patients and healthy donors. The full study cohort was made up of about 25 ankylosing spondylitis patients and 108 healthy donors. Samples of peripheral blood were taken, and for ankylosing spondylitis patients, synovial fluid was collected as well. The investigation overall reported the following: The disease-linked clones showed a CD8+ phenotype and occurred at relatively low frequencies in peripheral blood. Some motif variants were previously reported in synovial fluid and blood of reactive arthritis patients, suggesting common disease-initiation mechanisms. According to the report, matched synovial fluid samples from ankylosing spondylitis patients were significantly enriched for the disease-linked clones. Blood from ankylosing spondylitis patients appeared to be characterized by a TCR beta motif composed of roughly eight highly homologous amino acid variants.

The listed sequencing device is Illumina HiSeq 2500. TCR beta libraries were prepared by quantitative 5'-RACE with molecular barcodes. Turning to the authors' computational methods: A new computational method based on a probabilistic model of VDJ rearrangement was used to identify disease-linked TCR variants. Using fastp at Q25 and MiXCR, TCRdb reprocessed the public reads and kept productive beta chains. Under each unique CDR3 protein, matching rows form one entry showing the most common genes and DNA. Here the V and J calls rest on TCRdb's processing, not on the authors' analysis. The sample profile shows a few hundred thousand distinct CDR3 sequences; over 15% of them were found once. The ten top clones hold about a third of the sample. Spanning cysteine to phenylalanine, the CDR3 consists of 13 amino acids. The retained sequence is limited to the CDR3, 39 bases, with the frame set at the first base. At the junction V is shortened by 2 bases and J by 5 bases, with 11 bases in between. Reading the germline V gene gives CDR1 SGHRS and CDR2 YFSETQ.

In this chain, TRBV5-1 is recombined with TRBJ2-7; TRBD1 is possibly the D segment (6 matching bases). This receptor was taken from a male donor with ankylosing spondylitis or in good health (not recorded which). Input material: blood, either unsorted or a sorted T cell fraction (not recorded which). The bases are TGCGCCAGCAGCTTTCCAGGGGAGCACGAGCAGTACTTC. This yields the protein CASSFPGEHEQYF.